Listed below are T cell receptor beta chains from one sample, sequenced in a study of blood T cell repertoires in COVID-19. Sequenced by immunoSEQ multiplex PCR; TCRdb stores in-frame clones only, minus some. The profile covers approximately 54,000 clones, with 90% appearing a single time and roughly 7.6% taken by the ten largest. Specimen: peripheral blood. The receptor set was obtained from a woman aged 35 to 49 with active COVID-19. Each CDR3 is given with its conserved first and last residue. The D gene is left open where the match is weak. Not every row has a clone size; where given, it reads once, few, many or a size class.

length	V	J	D	size	DNA	CDR3
13	TRBV2	TRBJ2-7	-	-	TGTGCCAGCGGTGACGTAGGGGCTTACGAGCAGTACTTC	CASGDVGAYEQYF
15	TRBV13	TRBJ1-6	-	-	TGTGCCAGCAGCCGAGGAAGCTCCTATAATTCACCCCTCCACTTT	CASSRGSSYNSPLHF
15	TRBV28	TRBJ2-3	TRBD2	-	TGTGCCAGCAGGCCTCCGGGACTAGCAACAGATACGCAGTATTTT	CASRPPGLATDTQYF
14	TRBV9	TRBJ2-5	TRBD1	-	TGTGCCAGCAGCCCCAGACAGGGTCGGGAGACCCAGTACTTC	CASSPRQGRETQYF
19	TRBV5-1	TRBJ1-5	TRBD1	-	TGCGCCAGCAGCGATTCCCCGGGACAGGGATATTATAGCAATCAGCCCCAGCATTTT	CASSDSPGQGYYSNQPQHF
11	TRBV19	TRBJ1-1	TRBD1	once	TGTGCCTGCGGACAGGACACTGAAGCTTTCTTT	CACGQDTEAFF
11	TRBV20-1	TRBJ2-7	-	-	TGCACACGAACAGGGACCTACGAGCAGTACTTC	CTRTGTYEQYF
12	TRBV15	TRBJ1-1	TRBD1	few	TGTGCCACCGGGACAGGCCGGACTGAAGCTTTCTTT	CATGTGRTEAFF
12	TRBV3-1/TRBV3-2	TRBJ1-2	TRBD1	-	TGTGCCAGCAGCGGACAGGGCTATGGCTACACCTTC	CASSGQGYGYTF
14	TRBV2	TRBJ2-2	TRBD1	-	TGTGCCAGCATGGGGACAGGCTGGAACGGGGAGCTGTTTTTT	CASMGTGWNGELFF
16	TRBV11-3	TRBJ2-5	TRBD1	-	TGTGCCAGCAGCTTAATTGTCAACCGACAGGGGTCAGCCCAGTACTTC	CASSLIVNRQGSAQYF
16	TRBV2	TRBJ1-6	TRBD1	-	TGTGCCAGCAGTCAAGGCCCGACAGGGGTGGGCTCACCCCTCCACTTT	CASSQGPTGVGSPLHF
12	TRBV20-1	TRBJ1-2	-	few	TGCAGTGCTAGTGGCGGCAACTATGGCTACACCTTC	CSASGGNYGYTF
16	TRBV4-1	TRBJ1-6	TRBD1	-	TGCGCCAGCAGCCCTCGATCCGGGACAGAGAATTCACCCCTCCACTTT	CASSPRSGTENSPLHF
16	TRBV6-2/TRBV6-3	TRBJ2-1	TRBD1	once	TGTGCCAGCAGTTACCACAGGACAGGGCCATACAATGAGCAGTTCTTC	CASSYHRTGPYNEQFF
13	TRBV2	TRBJ1-3	-	-	TGTGCCAGCAGTCGGACAGAAGGAAACACCATATATTTT	CASSRTEGNTIYF
13	TRBV20-1	TRBJ1-6	-	-	TGCAGTGCTAGTCATCCACAGAATTCACCCCTCCACTTT	CSASHPQNSPLHF